This TCR beta chain comes out of a study of PD-L1 blockade in urothelial cancer. Study-wide context: Patients previously received 0 to 3 chemotherapy regimens. Per blood sample, T cells had a median of approximately 150,000.

The table came from immunoSEQ multiplex PCR; TCRdb's copy has only in-frame clones and leaves some out. The sample contains about 76,000 clones, under 90% of which appear only once. The CDR3 has 15 amino acids. CDR1 is MNHEY and CDR2 is SVGAGI in the germline V gene. Unmatched junction bases numbered 13, after V lost 7 bases and J lost 8 bases. The TCR was taken from an older man with urothelial cancer. The chain joins TRBV6-5 to TRBJ2-4; 8 bases are shared with TRBD1. The source material was PBMCs, sampled around atezolizumab (anti-PD-L1) treatment. The CDR3 reads CASTDPQGAGDIQYF. CDR3 nucleotides: TGTGCCAGCACCGACCCTCAGGGGGCAGGGGACATTCAGTACTTC.